This TCR beta chain is drawn from a study of cytomegalovirus exposure and HLA in healthy donors. PCR was performed using 60 Vbeta and 13 Jbeta primers. This table comes from immunoSEQ multiplex PCR, and its TCRdb copy is limited to in-frame clones, with some not included. This table holds around 80,000 clones, around a tenth found once. Sequencing used PBMCs. The origin of this receptor is a man aged 55 to 70 in good health and CMV-seropositive.

The CDR3 here is CASSTQTGGGNTEAFF. CDR3 nucleotides: TGTGCCAGCAGCACACAGACAGGGGGCGGGAACACTGAAGCTTTCTTT. The rearrangement uses TRBV5-4 and TRBJ1-1; 10 bases are a match to TRBD1. V dropped 4 bases and J dropped 1; count of bases not matched to a gene: 7. The CDR3 extends over 16 amino acids. Germline V lookup: CDR1 SGHNT, CDR2 YYREEE (reference sequence).